This passage covers 7 T cell receptor beta chains from one sample sequenced in a study of beta chain features in type 1 diabetes. Antigens for these TCRs are unknown. Since all of the isolated RNA was reverse transcribed, expressed TCRB transcripts were what got sequenced. Sequencing used immunoSEQ multiplex PCR; TCRdb keeps in-frame clones, though not all of them. The sample lists around 360,000 clones, around 12% occurring once. Study results and caveats: Patients with Type 1 diabetes showed moderately but significantly shorter TCRB CDR3s in all four CD4+ subsets.

The source material was naive CD4+ T cells from blood. These receptors all stem from a woman aged 18-30 years with type 1 diabetes.

This clone was recorded a few times. The V call is TRBV30, the J call TRBJ1-1, with 9 nucleotides matching TRBD1. Germline CDR1 reads GTSNPN; CDR2 reads SVGIG (reference sequence). Trimming took 7 bases from V and 3 from J; bases not matched to a gene: 6. The CDR3 is 13 amino acids. Here the CDR3 reads CASYRGPDTEAFF. The DNA of the CDR3 is TGTGCCTCCTACAGGGGGCCGGACACTGAAGCTTTCTTT.

V gene TRBV11-3 combines with J gene TRBJ2-3; a weak D match, TRBD2 (5 bases). This CDR3 is 18 amino acids long. Germline loops: CDR1 SGHNT, CDR2 YENEEA. Trimming pared 1 base from V and 3 bases from J, leaving 20 bases between. Here the CDR3 reads CASSLGPQQAVRTDTQYF. CDR3 DNA sequence: TGTGCCAGCAGCTTAGGCCCCCAACAAGCGGTGAGAACAGATACGCAGTATTTT.

In this sample, this clone turned up a few times. The chain carries TRBV6-5 and TRBJ2-5; unclear D gene. The CDR3 runs 12 residues. Per germline, CDR1 MNHEY and CDR2 SVGAGI. Trimming took 5 bases from V and 4 from J, leaving 8 bases between them. The CDR3 protein is CASSRPGETQYF. The DNA for the CDR3 is TGTGCCAGCAGTCGCCCAGGAGAGACCCAGTACTTC.

The genes are TRBV5-7 and TRBJ2-1; D perhaps matches TRBD2 (7 bases). TRBV5-7 counts as an open reading frame of uncertain function. Trimming pared 4 bases from V and 9 bases from J, leaving 14 bases between. This CDR3 is built from 13 residues. CDR3 region: CASSTRGASEQFF. The CDR3 nucleotides are TGTGCCAGCAGCACACGGGGGGCTAGTGAGCAGTTCTTC.

This clone came up a few times. The gene calls are TRBV5-1 and TRBJ2-3, with D possibly being TRBD2 (6 bases). The CDR3 contains 16 residues. Trimming removed 0 bases at V and 9 bases at J, with 20 bases between. Germline V gene data show CDR1 as SGHRS and CDR2 as YFSETQ. CDR3 coding DNA: TGCGCCAGCAGCTTGGGTTGGCGGGGAGAATCTAGGACGCAGTATTTT. It yields the protein CASSLGWRGESRTQYF.

The V call is TRBV7-2, the J call TRBJ2-1; D may be TRBD2 (8 bases). From germline, CDR1 is SGHTA and CDR2 FQGNSA. The V end lost 6 bases, the J end lost 5 bases, and 14 bases lay between the germline ends. This CDR3 is built from 14 residues. CDR3 region: CASRPGGGDNEQFF. CDR3 coding DNA: TGTGCCAGCAGGCCGGGAGGGGGCGACAATGAGCAGTTCTTC.

The chain carries TRBV7-6 and TRBJ1-3; 7 bases align to TRBD1. The CDR3 covers 17 residues. In germline, CDR1 is SGHVS, CDR2 FNYEAQ. The V segment lost 5 bases and the J segment 3 bases; nucleotides outside the gene matches: 13. CDR3 residues: CASSPMGQPMIGNTIYF. As DNA, the CDR3 is TGTGCCAGCAGCCCGATGGGACAGCCAATGATTGGAAACACCATATATTTT.